This TCR beta chain was captured by sequencing in a study of T cell changes during pregnancy in multiple sclerosis. The ends lost 1 base at V and 5 bases at J; junction bases unmatched: 1. Germline loops: CDR1 SGHAT, CDR2 FQNNGV. The CDR3 contains 14 residues. TCRdb's copy holds only in-frame clones and misses some; the assay was immunoSEQ multiplex PCR. The sample has 50,000 or so clones; about 89% are singletons. The TCR sequence derives from a female donor in good health, enrolled as a control in a pregnancy study. The V gene is TRBV11-2, the J gene TRBJ1-1, with 10 nucleotides matching TRBD1. The sample consisted of CD4+ T cells from peripheral blood mononuclear cells, taken after pregnancy. CDR3 sequence reads: CASSLGDRGTEAFF. CDR3 nucleotide sequence: TGTGCCAGCAGCTTAGGGGACAGGGGTACTGAAGCTTTCTTT.